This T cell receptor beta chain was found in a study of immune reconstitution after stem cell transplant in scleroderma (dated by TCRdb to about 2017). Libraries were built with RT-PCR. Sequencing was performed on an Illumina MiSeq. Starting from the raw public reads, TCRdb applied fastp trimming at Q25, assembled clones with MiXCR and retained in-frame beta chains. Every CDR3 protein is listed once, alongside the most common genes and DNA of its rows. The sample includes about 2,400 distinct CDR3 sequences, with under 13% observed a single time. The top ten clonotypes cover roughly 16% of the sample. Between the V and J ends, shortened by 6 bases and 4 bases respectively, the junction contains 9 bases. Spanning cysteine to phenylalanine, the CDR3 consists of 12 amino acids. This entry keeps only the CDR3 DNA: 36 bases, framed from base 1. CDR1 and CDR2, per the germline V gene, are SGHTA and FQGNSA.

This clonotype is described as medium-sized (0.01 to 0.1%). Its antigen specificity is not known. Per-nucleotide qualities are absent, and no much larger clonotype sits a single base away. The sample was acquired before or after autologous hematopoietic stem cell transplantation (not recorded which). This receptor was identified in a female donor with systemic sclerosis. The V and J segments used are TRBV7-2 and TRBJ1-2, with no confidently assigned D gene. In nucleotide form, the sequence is TGTGCCAGCAGGCTCGGGCCCTATGGCTACACCTTC. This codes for CASRLGPYGYTF.